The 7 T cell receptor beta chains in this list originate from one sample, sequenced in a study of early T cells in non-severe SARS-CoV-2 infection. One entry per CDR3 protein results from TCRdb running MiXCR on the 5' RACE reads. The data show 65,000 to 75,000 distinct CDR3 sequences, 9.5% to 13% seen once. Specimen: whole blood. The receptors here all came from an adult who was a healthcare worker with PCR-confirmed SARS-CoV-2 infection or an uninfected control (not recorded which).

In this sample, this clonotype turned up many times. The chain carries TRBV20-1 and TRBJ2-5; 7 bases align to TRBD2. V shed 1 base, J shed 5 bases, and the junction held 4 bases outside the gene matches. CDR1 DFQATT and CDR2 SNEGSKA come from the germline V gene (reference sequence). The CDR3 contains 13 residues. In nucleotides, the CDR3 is TGCAGTGCTAGAGTTGCGGGGGTCGAGACCCAGTACTTC. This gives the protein CSARVAGVETQYF.

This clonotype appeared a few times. This CDR3 is CASSSSGQYANTGELFF. The CDR3 DNA is TGTGCCAGCAGCTCATCGGGACAGTACGCGAACACCGGGGAGCTGTTTTTT. The chain links TRBV5-6 to TRBJ2-2; 7 bases are a match to TRBD1. This CDR3 contains 17 residues. The V gene's germline CDR1 is SGHDT and CDR2 YYEEEE. With 3 bases clipped from V and 0 bases from J, the junction kept 8 bases outside the gene matches.

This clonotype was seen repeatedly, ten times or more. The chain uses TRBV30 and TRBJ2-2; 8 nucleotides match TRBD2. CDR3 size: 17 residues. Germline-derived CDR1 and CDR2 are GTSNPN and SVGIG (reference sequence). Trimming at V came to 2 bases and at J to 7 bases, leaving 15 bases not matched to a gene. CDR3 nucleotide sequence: TGTGCCTGGAGTTTGCGGCGGGGGGCTCCCCCAGTCGGGGAGCTGTTTTTT. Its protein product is CAWSLRRGAPPVGELFF.

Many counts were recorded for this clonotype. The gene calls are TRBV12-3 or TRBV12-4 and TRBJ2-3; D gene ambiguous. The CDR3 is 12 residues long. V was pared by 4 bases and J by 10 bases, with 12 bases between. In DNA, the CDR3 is TGTGCCAGCAGTTATTCCCGAAGCGCGCAGTATTTT. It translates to CASSYSRSAQYF.

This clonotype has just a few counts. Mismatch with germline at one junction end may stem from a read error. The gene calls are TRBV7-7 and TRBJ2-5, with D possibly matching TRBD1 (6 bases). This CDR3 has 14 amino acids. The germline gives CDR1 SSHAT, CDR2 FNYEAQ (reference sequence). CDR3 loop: CASSPQGIQETQYF. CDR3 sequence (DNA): TGTGCTAGCAGCCCGCAGGGGATCCAAGAGACCCAGTACTTC.

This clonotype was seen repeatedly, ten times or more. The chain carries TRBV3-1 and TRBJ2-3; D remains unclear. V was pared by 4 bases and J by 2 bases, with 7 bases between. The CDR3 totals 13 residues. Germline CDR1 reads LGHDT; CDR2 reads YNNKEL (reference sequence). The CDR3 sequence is CASSLGNTDTQYF. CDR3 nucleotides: TGTGCCAGCAGCCTAGGAAACACAGATACGCAGTATTTT.

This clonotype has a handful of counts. The CDR3 DNA sequence: TGCGCCAGCAGTGAGGGAGCTTTCACAGATACGCAGTATTTT. Protein product: CASSEGAFTDTQYF. The V and J genes are TRBV10-1 and TRBJ2-3; D unclear. The germline V gene has CDR1 WNHNN and CDR2 SYGVQD (reference sequence). V lost 2 bases, J lost 2 bases, and 8 bases lay in between. The CDR3 has 14 residues.